This T cell receptor (beta chain) was obtained from a study of blood T cell repertoires in COVID-19. As for the study in general: Both acute and convalescent COVID-19 samples were obtained from the United States, Italy and Spain. T cells, B-cell-depleted T cells, or PBMCs supplied cDNA or gDNA.

Germline assignment: CDR1 SGHDT and CDR2 YYEEEE. V gave up 0 bases and J gave up 5 bases, with 17 bases separating them. The CDR3 has 16 amino acids. Authors' data handling: Amplified reference gene primers provided the basis for estimating nucleated cell counts. The assay was immunoSEQ multiplex PCR, and TCRdb's table has in-frame clones only and misses some. Clone size and V and J calls were adopted from that table, with D and trimming inferred from the DNA. The table lists about half a million clones, less than 90% of them singletons. Participants reported their clinical history, and cohort assignment relied on those reports.

The receptor comes from a woman aged 60-75 years who had recovered from COVID-19. The chain carries TRBV5-6 and TRBJ1-1; D perhaps matches TRBD1 (6 bases). Input material: PBMCs or T cells enriched from blood (not recorded which). The CDR3 region has the DNA TGTGCCAGCAGCTTGGTAGGGGGAAAAATTGTGACTGAAGCTTTCTTT. Its protein product is CASSLVGGKIVTEAFF.